This TCR beta chain was captured by sequencing in a study of T cells in localized non-small cell lung cancer. General observations from the study: It was uninvolved adjacent lung that showed the highest T cell clonality, exceeding tumor. Because researchers sequenced only one region of the tumor, heterogeneity is still possible. Median detection of top 100 tumor clones in adjacent lung was 57 clones. Higher blood T cell density tracked longer overall survival.

As for this clone: Antigen specificity is unknown.

This CDR3 comprises 14 residues. The V end was cut by 0 bases, the J end by 9 bases, with 15 bases between. Germline assignment: CDR1 SGHNT and CDR2 YYREEE (reference sequence). Here immunoSEQ multiplex PCR was the method, and the copy in TCRdb shows in-frame clones only, minus some. The sample yields about 20,000 clones, approximately 87% seen once. The sequence derives from a man between 35 and 75 years old with stage II squamous cell lung carcinoma. V usage is TRBV5-4 and J usage is TRBJ1-2, with a weak D call TRBD1 (6 bases). The sample here was PBMCs, taken before any cancer treatment. CDR3 coding DNA: TGTGCCAGCAGCTTGGTTTCGACAGGAGGACGCTACACCTTC. It encodes CASSLVSTGGRYTF.